This TCR beta chain derives from a study of identical twins. General observations from the study: Compared with models, monozygotic twins showed more out-of-frame TCR alpha sharing. Memory repertoires lacked the insertion deficit that abundant cord blood beta clonotypes showed.

Details on this clonotype: Antigen unknown.

Each cDNA held unique molecular identifiers, and template switching gave it a universal primer site. MiXCR, run by TCRdb on the 5' RACE reads, gives a single entry per CDR3 protein. The sample includes roughly 250,000 distinct CDR3 sequences, over 12% of them seen just once. All donors were healthy Caucasians. The sequence came from a woman aged 18-35 years in good health. Sequences were obtained from memory (CD45RO+) T cells sorted from blood.

CDR3 sequence reads: CASSLGSLGSQPQHF. The CDR3, as DNA: TGTGCCAGCAGCTTAGGGTCCCTGGGGAGCCAGCCCCAGCATTTT. The J gene is TRBJ1-5, the V gene TRBV7-8; the D is unclear. The V and J ends lost 1 base and 7 bases respectively, with 14 bases between them. The length of the CDR3 is 15 residues. CDR1 is SGHVS, CDR2 FQNEAQ, per germline.